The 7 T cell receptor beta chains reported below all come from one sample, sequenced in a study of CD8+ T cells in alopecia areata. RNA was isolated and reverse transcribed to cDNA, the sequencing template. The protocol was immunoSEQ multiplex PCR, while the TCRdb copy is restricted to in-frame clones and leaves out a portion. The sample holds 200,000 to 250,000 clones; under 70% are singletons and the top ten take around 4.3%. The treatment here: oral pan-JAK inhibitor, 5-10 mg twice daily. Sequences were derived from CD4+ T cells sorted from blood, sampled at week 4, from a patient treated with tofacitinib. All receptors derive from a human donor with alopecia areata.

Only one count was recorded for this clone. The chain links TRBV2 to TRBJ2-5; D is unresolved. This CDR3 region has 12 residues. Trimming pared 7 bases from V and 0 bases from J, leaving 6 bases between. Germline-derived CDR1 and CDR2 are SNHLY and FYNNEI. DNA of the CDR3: TGTGCCAGCACTAGGGACCAAGAGACCCAGTACTTC. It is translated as CASTRDQETQYF.

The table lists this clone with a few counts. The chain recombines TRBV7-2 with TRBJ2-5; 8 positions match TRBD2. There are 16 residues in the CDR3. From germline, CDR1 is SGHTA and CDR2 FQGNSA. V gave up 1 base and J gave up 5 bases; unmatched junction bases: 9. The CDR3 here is CASSLDVAGNVETQYF. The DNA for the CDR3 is TGTGCCAGCAGCTTAGATGTAGCGGGGAATGTGGAGACCCAGTACTTC.

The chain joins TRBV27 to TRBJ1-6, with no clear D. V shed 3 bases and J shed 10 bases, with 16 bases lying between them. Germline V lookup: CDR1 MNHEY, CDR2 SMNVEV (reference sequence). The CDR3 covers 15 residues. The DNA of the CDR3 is TGTGCCAGCAGTTTGGAGGTAGGAGGGTCCTCACCCCTCCACTTT. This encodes CASSLEVGGSSPLHF.

DNA of the CDR3: TGTGCCAGCAGTGAATCGCACTCTAGTTCACCCCTCCACTTT. This codes for CASSESHSSSPLHF. The chain recombines TRBV2 with TRBJ1-6; D is unresolved. The CDR3 length is 14 residues. Germline CDR1 SNHLY, CDR2 FYNNEI. Trimming cost V 2 bases and J 9 bases, with 11 bases left between them.

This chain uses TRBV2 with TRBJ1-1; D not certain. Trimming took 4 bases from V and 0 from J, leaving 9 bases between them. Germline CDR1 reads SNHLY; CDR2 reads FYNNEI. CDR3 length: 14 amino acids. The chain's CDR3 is CASSGAVMNTEAFF. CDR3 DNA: TGTGCCAGCAGTGGTGCCGTGATGAACACTGAAGCTTTCTTT.

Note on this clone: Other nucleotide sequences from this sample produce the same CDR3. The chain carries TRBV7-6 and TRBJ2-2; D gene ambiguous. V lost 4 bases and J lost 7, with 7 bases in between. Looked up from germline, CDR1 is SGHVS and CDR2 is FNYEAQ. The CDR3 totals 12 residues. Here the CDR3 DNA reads TGTGCCAGCAGCTCCGACTTCGGGGAGCTGTTTTTT. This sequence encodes CASSSDFGELFF.

CDR3 loop: CSVEYGGPREKRRYTF. CDR3 nucleotides: TGCAGCGTTGAATACGGGGGCCCCAGGGAAAAACGTCGCTACACCTTC. This chain links TRBV29-1 with TRBJ1-2, with D tentatively TRBD1 (6 bases). V was clipped by 2 bases and J by 9 bases, with 25 bases between them. Germline loops: CDR1 SQVTM, CDR2 ANQGSEA. The CDR3 sequence is 16 residues long. Full variable domain (remainder filled in from reference TRBV29-1 and TRBJ1-2): SAVISQKPSRDICQRGTSLTIQCQVDSQVTMMFWYRQQPGQSLTLIATANQGSEATYESGFVIDKFPISRPNLTFSTLTVSNMSPEDSSIYLCSVEYGGPREKRRYTFGSGTRLTVV.